The entry below gives a single T cell receptor beta chain sequence along with its context. Germline V gene data show CDR1 as SGHTS and CDR2 as YDEGEE. This CDR3 has 14 residues. The V and J ends lost 2 bases and 6 bases respectively, with 12 bases between them. The data were obtained in a study of technical replicates of blood from a few donors. Profiled with immunoSEQ multiplex PCR; TCRdb holds only in-frame clones, not every one. The sample records tens of thousands of clones, around nine tenths being singletons. The sequence came from a human donor in good health. Sequencing was done on a sample of T cells isolated from PBMCs. This chain links TRBV5-8 with TRBJ2-4; D perhaps matches TRBD2 (6 bases). In DNA form, the CDR3 reads TGTGCCAGCAGCTTTCGACTAGTCCCAAACATTCAGTACTTC. Protein: CASSFRLVPNIQYF.